This T cell receptor (beta chain) appears in the sequencing data of a study of blood T cell repertoires in COVID-19. Profiling relied on immunoSEQ multiplex PCR, and the TCRdb table lists in-frame clones only, not all of them. Found here are under 200,000 clones, just under 85% of them singletons; the top ten hold around 0.93%. This CDR3 spans 13 amino acids. Germline assignment: CDR1 SGHTA and CDR2 FQGNSA. V was clipped by 5 bases and J by 2 bases, with 8 bases between them. This TCR was recovered from a man in his fifties or sixties with COVID-19, enrolled during active disease. The specimen sequenced was peripheral blood. This chain connects TRBV7-2 to TRBJ2-3; no definite D call. CDR3 coding DNA: TGTGCCAGCAGCCCCGAACTCACAGATACGCAGTATTTT. Translating gives CASSPELTDTQYF.